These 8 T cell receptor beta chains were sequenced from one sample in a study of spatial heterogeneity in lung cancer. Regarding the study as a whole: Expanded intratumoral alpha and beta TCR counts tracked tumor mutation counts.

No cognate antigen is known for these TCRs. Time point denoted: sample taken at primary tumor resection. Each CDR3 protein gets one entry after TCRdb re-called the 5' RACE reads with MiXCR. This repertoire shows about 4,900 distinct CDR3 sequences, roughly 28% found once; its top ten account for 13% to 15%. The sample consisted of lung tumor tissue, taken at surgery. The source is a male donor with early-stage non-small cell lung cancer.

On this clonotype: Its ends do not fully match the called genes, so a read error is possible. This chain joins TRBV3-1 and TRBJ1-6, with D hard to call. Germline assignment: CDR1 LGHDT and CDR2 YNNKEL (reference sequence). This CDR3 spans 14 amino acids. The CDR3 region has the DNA TGTGCCAGCAGTCAAGGCTCCCTGAATTCACCCCTCCACTTT. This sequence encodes CASSQGSLNSPLHF.

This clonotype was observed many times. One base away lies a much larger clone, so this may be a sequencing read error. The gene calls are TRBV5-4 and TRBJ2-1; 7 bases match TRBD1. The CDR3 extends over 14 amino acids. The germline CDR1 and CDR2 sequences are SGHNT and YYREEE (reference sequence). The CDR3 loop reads CVSSFDRVSNEQFF. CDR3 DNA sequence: TGTGTCAGCAGCTTCGACAGGGTGTCGAATGAGCAGTTCTTC.

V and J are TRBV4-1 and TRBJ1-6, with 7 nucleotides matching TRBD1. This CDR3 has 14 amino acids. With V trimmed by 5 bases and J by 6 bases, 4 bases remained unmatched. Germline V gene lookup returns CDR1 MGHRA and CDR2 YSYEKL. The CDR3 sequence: CASSRGQPNSPLHF. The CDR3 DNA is TGCGCCAGCAGCAGGGGGCAACCTAATTCACCCCTCCACTTT.

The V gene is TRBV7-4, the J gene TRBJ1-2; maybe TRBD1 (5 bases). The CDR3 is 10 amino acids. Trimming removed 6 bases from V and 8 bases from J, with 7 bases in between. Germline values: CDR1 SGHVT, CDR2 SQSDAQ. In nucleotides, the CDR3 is TGTGCCAGCAGGAGGGGAGGCTACACCTTC. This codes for CASRRGGYTF.

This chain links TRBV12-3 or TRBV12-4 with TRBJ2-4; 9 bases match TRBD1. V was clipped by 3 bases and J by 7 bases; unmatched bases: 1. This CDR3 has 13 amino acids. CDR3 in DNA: TGTGCCAGCAGTTTTGGGACAGGGAACATTCAGTACTTC. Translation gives CASSFGTGNIQYF.

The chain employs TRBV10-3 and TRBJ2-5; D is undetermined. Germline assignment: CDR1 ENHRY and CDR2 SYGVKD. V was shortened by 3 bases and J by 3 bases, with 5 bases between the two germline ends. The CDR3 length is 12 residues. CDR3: CAISEREETQYF. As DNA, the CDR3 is TGTGCCATCAGTGAAAGGGAAGAGACCCAGTACTTC.

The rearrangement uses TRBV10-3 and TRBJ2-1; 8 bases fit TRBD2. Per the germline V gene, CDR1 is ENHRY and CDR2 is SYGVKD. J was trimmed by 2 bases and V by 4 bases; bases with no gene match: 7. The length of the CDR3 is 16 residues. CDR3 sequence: CAISAGGGTAYNEQFF. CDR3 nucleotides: TGTGCCATCAGTGCCGGGGGGGGAACGGCCTACAATGAGCAGTTCTTC.

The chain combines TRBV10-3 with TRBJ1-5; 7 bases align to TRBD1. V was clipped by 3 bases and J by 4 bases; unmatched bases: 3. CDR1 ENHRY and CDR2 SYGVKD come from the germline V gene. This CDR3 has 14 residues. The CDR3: CAISDSGGNQPQHF. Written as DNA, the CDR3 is TGTGCCATCAGTGACTCAGGGGGTAATCAGCCCCAGCATTTT.